This T cell receptor (beta chain) came from a study of control samples from healthy donors and cancer patients. Using immunoSEQ multiplex PCR, the repertoire was profiled, and TCRdb retains in-frame clones only, with some absent. The repertoire holds 95,000 to 130,000 clones, roughly 93% seen once, with around 2.5% in the top ten. This clone appeared a few times. This receptor was obtained from a young man in good health. The source material was blood.

The CDR3 sequence: CASSEGQGTYYSNQPQHF. For the CDR3, the DNA is TGTGCCAGCAGTGAGGGACAGGGGACTTACTATAGCAATCAGCCCCAGCATTTT. V and J are TRBV6-1 and TRBJ1-5, with 10 nucleotides matching TRBD1. CDR1 is MNHNS, CDR2 SASEGT, per germline. V lost 3 bases, J lost 0 bases, and 8 bases stayed unmatched. This CDR3 contains 18 residues.